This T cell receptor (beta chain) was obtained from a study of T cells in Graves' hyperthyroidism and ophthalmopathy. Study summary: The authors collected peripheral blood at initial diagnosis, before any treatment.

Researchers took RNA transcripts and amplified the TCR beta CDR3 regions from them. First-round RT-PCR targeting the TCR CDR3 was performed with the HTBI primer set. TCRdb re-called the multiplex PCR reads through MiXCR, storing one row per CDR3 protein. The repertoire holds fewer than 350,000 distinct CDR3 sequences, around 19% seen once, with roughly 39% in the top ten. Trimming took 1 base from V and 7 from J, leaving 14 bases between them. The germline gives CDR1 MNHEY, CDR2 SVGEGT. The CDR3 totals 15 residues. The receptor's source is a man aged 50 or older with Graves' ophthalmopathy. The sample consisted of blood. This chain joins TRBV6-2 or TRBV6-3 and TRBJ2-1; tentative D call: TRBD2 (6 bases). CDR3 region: CASSYYGGSGNEQFF. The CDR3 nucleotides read TGTGCCAGCAGTTACTATGGGGGGTCTGGGAATGAGCAGTTCTTC.